A selection of T cell receptor beta chains follows, all from one sample in a study of beta chain features in type 1 diabetes. Produced via immunoSEQ multiplex PCR; TCRdb's table is partial and in-frame only. This sample has about 650,000 clones; 9.5% to 15% occur once, and the top ten carry around 0.12%. The sequenced sample was naive CD4+ T cells from blood. The receptors shown here come from a man younger than 45 with type 1 diabetes. The CDR3 runs from the conserved cysteine through the conserved F or W. A D gene is named only where the DNA matches it firmly. Rows may omit the clone size; those that give it use once, few, many or a size class.

TRBJ2-3	-	-	TRBV7-9	TGTGCCAGCAGCTCCGGAGTCGAGATAGCAGGGACAGATACGCAGTATTTT	CASSSGVEIAGTDTQYF
TRBJ1-2	-	-	TRBV14	TGTGCCAGCAGCCAAGCAGGGAATTATGGCTACACCTTC	CASSQAGNYGYTF
TRBJ2-2	few	-	TRBV27	TGTGCCAGCAGTTCGAAAGAAAACACCGGGGAGCTGTTTTTT	CASSSKENTGELFF
TRBJ1-5	-	-	TRBV28	TGTGCCAGTTGGGAACACAGGGTCGGGAGCAATCAGCCCCAGCATTTT	CASWEHRVGSNQPQHF
TRBJ2-7	-	TRBD1	TRBV7-2	TGTGCCAGCAGCTTAGTAGGGGGCGAGTCCTACGAGCAGTACTTC	CASSLVGGESYEQYF
TRBJ2-3	-	TRBD1	TRBV7-2	TGTGCCAGCAGCTCGAGGACAGGGGGTTCAGATACGCAGTATTTT	CASSSRTGGSDTQYF
TRBJ2-2	-	-	TRBV27	TGTGCCAGCAAGAGGGAAGGGGAGCTGTTTTTT	CASKREGELFF
TRBJ2-5	few	TRBD2	TRBV29-1	TGCAGCGTTCGGACTAGAATCCAAGAGACCCAGTACTTC	CSVRTRIQETQYF
TRBJ1-2	few	TRBD1	TRBV4-3	TGCGCCAGCAGCCAAGAGGGGACAGGGACTAACTATGGCTACACCTTC	CASSQEGTGTNYGYTF
TRBJ2-2	-	TRBD2	TRBV7-9	TGTGCCAGCAGCTGGGGCGGGCTAGCGGGGACCGGGGAGCTGTTTTTT	CASSWGGLAGTGELFF
TRBJ2-5	few	-	TRBV7-2	TGTGCCAGCAGCTTCTTCGGATCGCCTCCCCAAGAGACCCAGTACTTC	CASSFFGSPPQETQYF
TRBJ1-2	few	TRBD1	TRBV28	TGTGCCAGCATCCCCTACAGGGGGCAAAACTATGGCTACACCTTC	CASIPYRGQNYGYTF
TRBJ1-3	few	-	TRBV9	TGTGCCAGCAGCGGGGGACGGGGAGACACCATATATTTT	CASSGGRGDTIYF
TRBJ1-2	few	-	TRBV14	TGTGCCAGCAGCCAAGAAACCGGCGGCTACACCTTC	CASSQETGGYTF
TRBJ2-7	few	TRBD1	TRBV7-2	TGTGCCAGCAGTTCCGGGACAGGCTTCTACGAGCAGTACTTC	CASSSGTGFYEQYF
TRBJ2-7	few	-	TRBV7-2	TGTGCCAGCAGCACTCACGTGTTTTACGAGCAGTACTTC	CASSTHVFYEQYF
TRBJ2-5	-	-	TRBV5-1	TGCGCCAGCAGAACCCTCGGGGACTACCAAGAGACCCAGTACTTC	CASRTLGDYQETQYF
TRBJ2-7	few	-	TRBV2	TGTGCCAGCAGCGAACAGGGTCCCTCCTACGAGCAGTACTTC	CASSEQGPSYEQYF
TRBJ1-6	few	-	TRBV7-9	TGTGCCAGCAGCTTCGGGACAAACTCACCCCTCCACTTT	CASSFGTNSPLHF
TRBJ1-6	-	-	TRBV10-3	TGTGCCATCAGTGAGTCCCCGGGGGCAGGTTCACCCCTCCACTTT	CAISESPGAGSPLHF
TRBJ1-6	-	-	TRBV19	TGTGCCAGTAGTATAGCAGGAGGATATAATTCACCCCTCCACTTT	CASSIAGGYNSPLHF
TRBJ1-2	few	-	TRBV30	TGTGCCTGGAGCCCCGAGGGGATTGGAGGCTACACCTTC	CAWSPEGIGGYTF
TRBJ2-5	few	-	TRBV6-1	TGTGCCATCAGTGAGCACCCGGGACGTCCCCAAGAGACCCAGTACTTC	CAISEHPGRPQETQYF
TRBJ2-5	-	TRBD1	TRBV7-6	TGTGCCAGCAGCTTTCGGGGACAGGGGTTAGAGACCCAGTACTTC	CASSFRGQGLETQYF
TRBJ2-3	few	TRBD2	TRBV19	TGTGCCAGTAGTGCCCTCGGGAGGACAGATACGCAGTATTTT	CASSALGRTDTQYF
TRBJ2-3	-	-	TRBV9	TGTGCCAGCAGCGAGCGCACAGATACGCAGTATTTT	CASSERTDTQYF
TRBJ2-5	-	-	TRBV29-1	TGCAGCGCTGACGGCGGTGGTCAAGAGACCCAGTACTTC	CSADGGGQETQYF
TRBJ2-7	-	TRBD1	TRBV4-3	TGCGCCAGCAGCCAGGGACAGAAATACTCCTACGAGCAGTACTTC	CASSQGQKYSYEQYF
TRBJ2-1	few	-	TRBV9	TGTGCCAGCAGCGTAAGTTCTTGGGGATCCAATGAGCAGTTCTTC	CASSVSSWGSNEQFF
TRBJ2-1	-	-	TRBV4-3	TGCGCCAGCAGCCAAGATCTGGGTGGGTTTGGAGAGCAGTTCTTC	CASSQDLGGFGEQFF
TRBJ2-7	-	-	TRBV9	TGTGCCAGCAGCGTAGCTACAGGGACGGGAGAGCAGTACTTC	CASSVATGTGEQYF
TRBJ2-2	-	-	TRBV9	TGTGCCAGCAGCAAGAGAGAAAACACCGGGGAGCTGTTTTTT	CASSKRENTGELFF
TRBJ2-7	few	-	TRBV7-8	TGTGCCAGCAGCCCATCCGACATTGCCTACGAGCAGTACTTC	CASSPSDIAYEQYF
TRBJ1-5	few	-	TRBV6-5	TGTGCCAGCAGACGGACAGCGACTAGCAATCAGCCCCAGCATTTT	CASRRTATSNQPQHF
TRBJ2-6	-	-	TRBV4-3	TGCGCCAGCAGCCAAGATGGATGGGCTGGGGCCAACGTCCTGACTTTC	CASSQDGWAGANVLTF
TRBJ2-2	few	TRBD1	TRBV15	TGTGCCACCAGCAGAGAAACGGACAGGGGCGCCGGGGAGCTGTTTTTT	CATSRETDRGAGELFF
TRBJ1-5	-	TRBD1	TRBV10-3	TGTGCCATCAGTGAGCTTGGTGGACAGGCTTATCAGCCCCAGCATTTT	CAISELGGQAYQPQHF